The 3 T cell receptor beta chains below all came from one sample that was sequenced in a study of T cell responses to AZD1222 COVID-19 vaccine. Produced via immunoSEQ multiplex PCR; TCRdb's table is partial and in-frame only. The repertoire has about 140,000 clones, approximately 92% of them found once; the top ten carry about 6.7%. The input for sequencing was peripheral blood, taken 28 days after the second AZD1222 dose. The source is an adult who received the AZD1222 COVID-19 vaccine.

The V call is TRBV25-1, the J call TRBJ2-1; TRBD1 matches at 7 bases. The germline CDR1 and CDR2 sequences are MGHDK and SYGVNS. V lost 3 bases and J lost 4; bases outside the gene matches: 6. The CDR3 consists of 15 residues. The CDR3 DNA reads TGTGCCAGCAGTGAGGGCGACAGGGTGTACAATGAGCAGTTCTTC. It codes for CASSEGDRVYNEQFF.

This clone was detected a few times. The V call is TRBV2, the J call TRBJ2-7; D ambiguous. The germline V gene encodes CDR1 SNHLY and CDR2 FYNNEI. The ends were cut back, 7 bases at V and 2 bases at J, with 15 bases in the middle. The CDR3 is 14 amino acids. In nucleotides, the CDR3 is TGTGCCAGCACAGCCACCAGGCTAACCTACGAGCAGTACTTC. Translated: CASTATRLTYEQYF.

The chain has TRBV27 and TRBJ1-6; 9 bases are shared with TRBD1. Germline CDR1 and CDR2: MNHEY and SMNVEV (reference sequence). V was pared by 6 bases and J by 1 base, with 4 bases of the junction left unmatched. CDR3 length: 16 amino acids. CDR3 bases: TGTGCCAGCAGGGTCGACAGGGGGTCCTATAATTCACCCCTCCACTTT. Protein: CASRVDRGSYNSPLHF.